This record looks at one T cell receptor beta chain sequence and its context. No antigen is known for it. Per-base qualities were not stored, and no clone one base away is much larger. This specimen comes from a study of shared T cell receptors in the human thymus (dated by TCRdb to 2020 to 2022). With respect to the entire study: The study investigated the way shared, self-reactive T-cell receptor alpha chains are produced in the human thymus.

Library construction relied on the immunoSEQ multiplex PCR assay. TCRdb holds this immuneACCESS table with in-frame rearrangements only. Some clones are missing; in checked studies, unresolved V genes explain under half, and the rest has no known cause. This sample holds more than 550,000 clones; about 87% were observed only once. The ten biggest clones cover about 0.0094% of the sample. Inclusive of the bounding cysteine and phenylalanine, the CDR3 is 15 residues long. Only the CDR3 part of the read is kept: 45 bases, read in frame from the first base. Looking up the germline V gene yields CDR1 SGHRS and CDR2 YFSETQ. The junction shows trimming of 2 bases on V and 2 bases on J, plus 10 bases between the germline ends. Another study also made use of these data, one on human thymus T cells. As the second paper documents: Immunologically healthy infants undergoing open corrective cardiac surgery for congenital heart defects in Finland were used as donors. The thymus tissue came from surgical resects taken out during corrective cardiac surgery. Biased V and J gene segment usage appeared to be present in both thymic and peripheral blood repertoires. The related research reported highly overlapping thymic TCR repertoires among unrelated individuals. The study described the TCR alpha and beta repertoires in fewer than 10 infant thymus samples and a few matching peripheral blood samples. Donor ages ranging from about 7 to 250 days were recorded, and five to seven male and two female infants were included in the cohort. After being mechanically released from the tissue, thymocytes were kept at -70 degrees C in pellets of about 8.5-32 million cells. A QIAsymphony instrument was used to extract genomic DNA from the frozen cell pellets. The immunoSEQ multiplex PCR assay was used to amplify the TCRB and TCRAD loci from a standardized quantity of quality-controlled genomic DNA. The V(D)J region was spanned by amplicons of a length sufficient to cover the CDR3 and to identify V and J genes. Amplicon sequencing was performed on an Illumina platform through the commercial immunoSEQ service. Primer bias and sequencing errors were corrected using previously described methods, and TCRAD and TCRB definitions followed the IMGT database. Analysis of the repertoires was done with immunoSEQ Analyzer 3.0 and VDJTools and included basic statistics, V/J segment usage, diversity estimates, rarefaction and pairwise overlap. Chao1, ChaoE, Efron-Thisted, Shannon and inverse Simpson indices were used to estimate diversity, which was also estimated on datasets down-sampled to the smallest sample. Repertoire overlap used strict matching of CDR3 nucleotide sequence, V gene and J gene, with Jaccard-based multidimensional scaling clustering. On average, thymus samples gave 800,000 or so unique TCRB clonotypes, whereas blood samples gave some 84,000.

Sequenced sample: thymocytes. The origin of this receptor is a boy younger than two with a congenital heart defect. Donor details come from another sample of the same person, matched by shared clones. The V and J genes are TRBV5-1 and TRBJ2-2; TRBD1 is possibly the D segment (6 matching bases). CDR3 region: CASSFGTTNTGELFF. The nucleotides are TGCGCCAGCAGCTTCGGGACAACCAACACCGGGGAGCTGTTTTTT.